The T cell receptor (beta chain) under discussion was sequenced for a study of blood T cell repertoires in COVID-19. In the study overall: From T cells, B-cell-depleted T cells, or PBMCs came the material, which was cDNA or gDNA.

Clones were read by immunoSEQ multiplex PCR, and TCRdb kept only the in-frame ones, dropping some. The sample has approximately 230,000 clones, approximately 90% seen once. Germline assignment: CDR1 KGHSH and CDR2 LQKENI. The ends were cut back, 3 bases at V and 16 bases at J, with 16 bases in the middle. The CDR3 is made up of 13 amino acids. Source material: peripheral blood. This clonotype was sampled from a woman aged 40 to 50 who had recovered from COVID-19. The chain links TRBV18 to TRBJ1-6; no reliable D call. The CDR3 protein is CASSPAGIWPLHF. CDR3 nucleotide sequence: TGTGCCAGCTCACCGGCGGGAATATGGCCACTCCACTTT.